This TCR beta chain was observed in a study of T cell responses to AZD1222 COVID-19 vaccine. General observations from the study: The peak T cell response came first, and repertoires were sampled only after it. Two AZD1222 doses significantly raised spike-specific TCR breadth and depth over controls. Baseline serostatus was positive in only a handful of AZD1222 recipients.

As for this clone: What it recognizes is unknown.

It was second doses at about 4 or about 12 weeks that were pooled. In germline, CDR1 is MNHEY, CDR2 SVGAGI. The CDR3 totals 13 residues. V dropped 10 bases and J dropped 7 bases, with 17 bases sitting between them. Profiling relied on immunoSEQ multiplex PCR, and the TCRdb table lists in-frame clones only, not all of them. The data show about 39,000 clones, with less than 95% seen just once and 30% to 45% held by the top ten. This sequence was found in an adult who received the AZD1222 COVID-19 vaccine. Sequences were derived from peripheral blood, sampled 28 days after the second AZD1222 dose. J is TRBJ1-3 and V is TRBV6-5, with D perhaps TRBD1 (6 bases). Here the CDR3 reads CATNPKGGNTIYF. CDR3 DNA: TGTGCCACCAACCCGAAGGGGGGCAACACCATATATTTT.